This T cell receptor (beta chain) came from a study of cytomegalovirus exposure and HLA in healthy donors. This clone was seen a handful of times. Its antigen is as yet unknown. The CDR3 is 16 amino acids. Per germline, CDR1 MNHNY and CDR2 SVGAGI (reference sequence). V lost 5 bases and J 0 bases, leaving 11 bases between the germline ends. All the people who gave samples were healthy bone marrow donors. Findings and caveats of the study: Later work associated 16,951 TCR beta sequences with HLA alleles at 0.05 false discovery rate. The investigators catalogued 150 to 200 TCR beta chains as cytomegalovirus-associated.

Primers for the PCR totalled 60 Vbeta and 13 Jbeta. TCRdb keeps only in-frame clones here, not all; method: immunoSEQ multiplex PCR. The data hold about 140,000 clones, with about 10% observed a single time. The origin of this receptor is a man in his fifties in good health and CMV-seronegative. Input material: PBMCs. The rearrangement uses TRBV6-6 and TRBJ2-6, with D perhaps matching TRBD1 (6 bases). This CDR3 is CASSNGQSSGANVLTF. CDR3 bases: TGTGCCAGCAGTAACGGACAGTCCTCTGGGGCCAACGTCCTGACTTTC.